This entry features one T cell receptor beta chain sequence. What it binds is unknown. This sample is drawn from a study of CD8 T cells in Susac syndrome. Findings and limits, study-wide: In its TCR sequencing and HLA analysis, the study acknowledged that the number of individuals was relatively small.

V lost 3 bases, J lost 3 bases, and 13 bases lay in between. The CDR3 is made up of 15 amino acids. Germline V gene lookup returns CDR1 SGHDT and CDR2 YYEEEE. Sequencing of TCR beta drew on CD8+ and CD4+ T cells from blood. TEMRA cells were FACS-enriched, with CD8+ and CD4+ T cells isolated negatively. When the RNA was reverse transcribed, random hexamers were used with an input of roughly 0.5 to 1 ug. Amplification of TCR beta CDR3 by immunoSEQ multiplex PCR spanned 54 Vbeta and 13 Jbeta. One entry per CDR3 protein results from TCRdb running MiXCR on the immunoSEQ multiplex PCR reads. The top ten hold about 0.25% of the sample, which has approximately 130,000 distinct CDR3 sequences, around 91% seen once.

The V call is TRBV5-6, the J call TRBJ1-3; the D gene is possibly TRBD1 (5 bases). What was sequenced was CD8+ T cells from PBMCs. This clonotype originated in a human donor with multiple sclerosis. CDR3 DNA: TGTGCCAGCAGCTCTGAGGGGACTTATGGAAACACCATATATTTT. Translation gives CASSSEGTYGNTIYF.